This entry lists 25 T cell receptor beta chains sequenced from one sample in a study of regulatory T cells in long-lasting Graves disease (dated by TCRdb to about 2021). Libraries came from multiplex PCR. The reads were generated on an Illumina HiSeq 4000. iRepertoire HTBI primers and Arm-PCR amplification of CDR3 regions were used to construct TCR beta libraries. TCRdb passed the public sequencing reads through fastp at Q25 and MiXCR, retaining productive beta sequences. Entries that share a CDR3 protein sequence are merged under the most common genes and DNA. The sample includes about 240,000 distinct CDR3 sequences, with 20% to 25% observed a single time. The top ten clones comprise about 15% of the sample. This specimen's time point label, per the study, means: newly diagnosed GD, antithyroid drugs for less than 3 months. For both TCR sequencing and RNA sequencing, RNA was extracted from PBMCs in TRIzol.

The material was peripheral blood mononuclear cells (PBMCs), obtained at new diagnosis, from a patient treated with antithyroid drugs. Receptors were obtained from a female donor with Graves disease.

This clonotype showed up many times. Relative to the germline gene, one junction end is altered; a read error may explain this. The genes are TRBV7-9 and TRBJ1-1, with 9 bases aligning to TRBD1. This CDR3 has 15 amino acids. Germline V lookup: CDR1 SEHNR, CDR2 FQNEAQ (reference sequence). The CDR3 loop is CASSTGTGQNTEAFF. CDR3 coding DNA: TGCGCCAGCAGCACAGGGACAGGGCAGAACACTGAAGCTTTCTTT.

This clonotype was recorded once. A far larger clone is one base from this, pointing to a likely read error. The chain couples TRBV6-2 or TRBV6-3 to TRBJ1-1, with D uncertain. This CDR3 has 12 amino acids. The germline V gene has CDR1 MNHEY and CDR2 SVGEGT. CDR3 DNA sequence: TGTGCCACCTGGGCGGCGAACACTGAAGCTTCCTTT. This encodes CATWAANTEASF.

This clonotype occurred once. A read error may account for a junction end that differs from germline. V and J are TRBV6-2 or TRBV6-3 and TRBJ2-1; possible D gene TRBD2, 5 bases. CDR1 and CDR2 from the germline V gene are MNHEY and SVGEGT. The CDR3 consists of 15 residues. The CDR3 here is CASSYWTPLDNGQFF. CDR3 bases: TGTGCCAGCAGTTACTGGACTCCCCTCGACAATGGGCAGTTCTTC.

The genes are TRBV7-2 and TRBJ2-1; a possible D gene is TRBD2 (7 bases). The J call may not be correct, given that the DNA end is closer to TRBJ2-5. The CDR3 loop spans 16 amino acids. Germline-derived CDR1 and CDR2 are SGHTA and FQGNSA. CDR3 sequence reads: CASSFLGGGGGETQYF. The CDR3 nucleotides read TGTGCCAGCAGCTTTCTTGGGGGGGGCGGCGGGGAGACCCAGTACTTC.

In this sample, this clonotype turned up a few times. This chain joins TRBV19 and TRBJ1-2; D remains ambiguous. Germline CDR1 reads LNHDA; CDR2 reads SQIVND (reference sequence). Deletions cut 1 base from V and 2 bases from J, with 8 bases between. The CDR3 is 14 residues long. The CDR3 is CASSIGRGNYGYTF. CDR3 bases: TGTGCCAGTAGTATAGGTAGAGGGAACTATGGCTACACCTTC.

This clonotype was seen ten or more times. J is TRBJ2-2 and V is TRBV20-1; maybe TRBD1 (6 bases). Trimming removed 1 base at V and 3 bases at J, with 9 bases between. The CDR3 extends over 14 amino acids. Germline loops: CDR1 DFQATT, CDR2 SNEGSKA (reference sequence). In DNA, the CDR3 is TGCAGTGCTAGAGTGGGGGCCCACACCGGGGAGCTGTTTTTT. This gives the protein CSARVGAHTGELFF.

This clonotype was picked up many times. V gene TRBV10-3 combines with J gene TRBJ2-7; 11 nucleotides agree with TRBD1. The CDR3 is 16 residues long. Germline CDR1 ENHRY, CDR2 SYGVKD. The ends lost 1 base at V and 2 bases at J; junction bases unmatched: 4. The CDR3 DNA follows: TGTGCCATCAGTGAGTTTCCGGGACAGGGGGCCTACGAGCAGTACTTC. Its protein product is CAISEFPGQGAYEQYF.

In this sample, this clonotype turned up many times. CDR3 amino acids: CATGQHSYEQYF. CDR3 nucleotide sequence: TGTGCCACGGGACAACACTCCTACGAGCAGTACTTC. The chain links TRBV2 to TRBJ2-7, with TRBD1 as a possible D gene (6 bases). This CDR3 comprises 12 residues. Germline V lookup: CDR1 SNHLY, CDR2 FYNNEI. Trimming cost V 10 bases and J 0 bases, with 10 bases left between them.

The chain couples TRBV24-1 to TRBJ2-1; maybe TRBD1 (6 bases). The germline gives CDR1 KGHDR, CDR2 SFDVKD. The ends were cut back, 5 bases at V and 7 bases at J, with 17 bases in the middle. CDR3 length equals 15 residues. CDR3 sequence (DNA): TGTGCCACCAGTGGATGGGGGAAACAGGGAAATGAGCAGTTCTTC. Its translation: CATSGWGKQGNEQFF.

This clonotype was observed at least ten times. The chain employs TRBV7-2 and TRBJ2-1; no reliable D call. The CDR3 covers 12 residues. CDR1 SGHTA and CDR2 FQGNSA come from the germline V gene. The V end lost 3 bases, the J end lost 8 bases, and 8 bases lay between the germline ends. CDR3 nucleotide sequence: TGTGCCAGCAGCTTGTGGGTCGATGAGCAGTTCTTC. This sequence encodes CASSLWVDEQFF. Using reference TRBV7-2 and TRBJ2-1 for the parts outside the CDR3, the full variable domain is GAGVSQSPSNKVTEKGKDVELRCDPISGHTALYWYRQSLGQGLEFLIYFQGNSAPDKSGLPSDRFSAERTGGSVSTLTIQRTQQEDSAVYLCASSLWVDEQFFGPGTRLTVL.

A few counts support this clonotype. This may be a read error: a much more frequent sequence differs by one nucleotide. This rearrangement joins TRBV5-1 to TRBJ1-4; D is unclear. CDR1 and CDR2 (germline): SGHRS, YFSETQ. The CDR3 has 14 amino acids. The CDR3: CAGSLAGWEEKLFF. CDR3 DNA sequence: TGCGCCGGCAGCTTGGCAGGATGGGAGGAAAAACTGTTTTTT.

There are many counts of this clonotype. Possible read error: a much larger clone is one base away. The chain combines TRBV7-6 with TRBJ2-3, with 9 bases lining up with TRBD2. With 5 bases clipped from V and 1 base from J, the junction kept 4 bases outside the gene matches. The CDR3 totals 15 residues. Germline loops: CDR1 SGHVS, CDR2 FNYEAQ. Written as DNA, the CDR3 is TGTGCCAGCAGCCCCTGGACTAGCGGCACAGATACGCAGTATTTT. This translates into CASSPWTSGTDTQYF.

This clonotype was observed at least ten times. The chain combines TRBV5-1 with TRBJ2-7; 8 bases align to TRBD1. CDR1 and CDR2 (germline): SGHRS, YFSETQ. The CDR3 loop spans 13 amino acids. With 6 bases clipped from V and 4 bases from J, the junction kept 6 bases outside the gene matches. CDR3 sequence (DNA): TGCGCCAGCACTTCAGGGGGCGGGTACGAGCAGTACTTC. It codes for CASTSGGGYEQYF.

This clonotype was detected ten times or more. The CDR3 DNA reads as TGTGCCAGCAGCCAAAGGACTAGTTTCACCGATGAGCAGTTCTTC. This encodes CASSQRTSFTDEQFF. The chain carries TRBV5-5 and TRBJ2-1; 7 bases match TRBD2. The V and J ends lost 4 bases and 8 bases, in that order; junction bases with no gene match: 12. The CDR3 is made up of 15 amino acids. Germline V lookup: CDR1 SGHKS, CDR2 YYEKEE (reference sequence).

V usage is TRBV11-2 and J usage is TRBJ1-1; TRBD1 matches 8 bases. Germline assignment: CDR1 SGHAT and CDR2 FQNNGV. The CDR3 covers 16 residues. V was clipped by 5 bases and J by 1 base; unmatched bases: 9. For the CDR3, the DNA is TGTGCCAGCAGCCTAACTGGACAGGGCCCGAACACTGAAGCTTTCTTT. Its protein is CASSLTGQGPNTEAFF. The whole variable domain, remainder taken from reference TRBV11-2 and TRBJ1-1, is EAGVAQSPRYKIIEKRQSVAFWCNPISGHATLYWYQQILGQGPKLLIQFQNNGVVDDSQLPKDRFSAERLKGVDSTLKIQPAKLEDSAVYLCASSLTGQGPNTEAFFGQGTRLTVV.

This clonotype was observed at least ten times. The chain uses TRBV3-1 and TRBJ1-1; tentative D call: TRBD1 (6 bases). The CDR3 has 13 residues. CDR1 is LGHDT and CDR2 is YNNKEL in the germline V gene (reference sequence). V dropped 7 bases and J dropped 0 bases, with 9 bases sitting between them. CDR3: CASTRTVNTEAFF. CDR3 nucleotides: TGTGCCAGCACCAGGACAGTGAACACTGAAGCTTTCTTT. Based on the CDR3 plus reference TRBV3-1 and TRBJ1-1, the full variable domain is DTAVSQTPKYLVTQMGNDKSIKCEQNLGHDTMYWYKQDSKKFLKIMFSYNNKELIINETVPNRFSPKSPDKAHLNLHINSLELGDSAVYFCASTRTVNTEAFFGQGTRLTVV.

Many counts were recorded for this clonotype. V is TRBV19 and J is TRBJ2-2, with a tentative D call TRBD2 (5 bases). The CDR3 has 16 residues. CDR1 is LNHDA and CDR2 is SQIVND in the germline V gene (reference sequence). V shed 3 bases and J shed 5 bases, with 16 bases lying between them. This CDR3 is CASSIGVRATTGELFF. As DNA, the CDR3 is TGTGCCAGTAGTATCGGTGTGCGGGCGACTACCGGGGAGCTGTTTTTT.

The chain is built from TRBV6-1 and TRBJ1-1; 7 positions agree with TRBD1. The CDR3 covers 14 residues. CDR1 is MNHNS and CDR2 is SASEGT in the germline V gene. V shed 4 bases and J 1 base; nucleotides not matched to a gene: 3. Here the CDR3 DNA reads TGTGCCAGCAGTGGACAGGGTACGAACACTGAAGCTTTCTTT. Residues: CASSGQGTNTEAFF.

This clonotype was counted between two and nine times. The chain links TRBV3-1 to TRBJ2-4; D gene unclear. The CDR3 loop spans 13 amino acids. Germline CDR1 is LGHDT and CDR2 is YNNKEL (reference sequence). The germline V and J ends were trimmed by 3 bases and 2 bases, with 5 bases remaining between them. The CDR3 DNA sequence: TGTGCCAGCAGCCAGGGTCCCAAAAACATTCAGTACTTC. This sequence encodes CASSQGPKNIQYF.

This clonotype was counted only a few times. This chain joins TRBV24-1 and TRBJ1-5, with D possibly matching TRBD1 (6 bases). Looked up from germline, CDR1 is KGHDR and CDR2 is SFDVKD. Trimming shortened V by 0 bases and J by 2 bases, and 19 bases separated the two germline ends. The CDR3 is 19 residues long. CDR3 nucleotides: TGTGCCACCAGTGATTTGGGCAGGGGCGCAACATACGGCAATCAGCCCCAGCATTTT. This translates into CATSDLGRGATYGNQPQHF.

The V and J genes are TRBV4-1 and TRBJ2-7; 9 positions match TRBD1. The germline V gene encodes CDR1 MGHRA and CDR2 YSYEKL. The CDR3 has 15 amino acids. Germline trimming cut 0 bases from V and 4 bases from J; bases unmatched to any gene: 4. The CDR3 nucleotides are TGCGCCAGCAGCCAAGATGGCGGACAGGGGTACGAGCAGTACTTC. Translation gives CASSQDGGQGYEQYF.

This clonotype was detected ten times or more. This rearrangement joins TRBV18 to TRBJ2-1; a possible D gene is TRBD1 (6 bases). V lost 2 bases to trimming and J lost 8 bases, with 19 bases between them. CDR1 KGHSH and CDR2 LQKENI come from the germline V gene. CDR3 size: 16 residues. The CDR3 sequence: CASSPSDRLSSDEQFF. Here the CDR3 DNA reads TGTGCCAGCTCACCATCGGACAGACTTTCGAGCGATGAGCAGTTCTTC.

This clonotype came up many times. The V and J genes are TRBV30 and TRBJ1-1, with unresolved D. The CDR3 spans 13 residues. Germline V gene data show CDR1 as GTSNPN and CDR2 as SVGIG (reference sequence). The V and J ends lost 2 bases and 4 bases respectively, with 11 bases between them. The CDR3 bases are TGTGCCTGGAGTAGAGAGGGCTTCACTGAAGCTTTCTTT. This gives the protein CAWSREGFTEAFF.

V usage is TRBV20-1 and J usage is TRBJ2-3, with D maybe TRBD2 (5 bases). This CDR3 is built from 13 residues. CDR1 and CDR2 from the germline V gene are DFQATT and SNEGSKA (reference sequence). Trimming pared 6 bases from V and 0 bases from J, leaving 10 bases between. As DNA, the CDR3 is TGCAGTGCAGAGGGCGGGAGCACAGATACGCAGTATTTT. It specifies CSAEGGSTDTQYF.

In regard to this clonotype: One base separates it from a far larger clone, so it is likely a read error. In nucleotides, the CDR3 is TGTGCCGCCAGCAGGCGGACTAGCGGGAACCACAATGAGCAGTTCTTC. This gives the protein CAASRRTSGNHNEQFF. V usage is TRBV15 and J usage is TRBJ2-3; TRBD2 matches at 12 bases. Near its end, the DNA agrees better with TRBJ2-1, so the J call may be wrong. CDR1 is LNHNV and CDR2 is YYDKDF in the germline V gene (reference sequence). The CDR3 runs to 16 residues.